This T cell receptor (beta chain) was retrieved from a study of type 1 regulatory T cells. Overall study context: An in vitro protocol generated T-allo10, a Tr1-enriched, alloantigen-specific CD4 T cell product.

Findings and limits, study-wide: Type 1 regulatory T cells had a more restricted TCR repertoire than non-type 1 regulatory T cells.

In germline, CDR1 is SGHTA, CDR2 FQGNSA. Trimming left V 1 base short and J 7 bases short, with 11 bases between. The CDR3 loop spans 13 amino acids. This clonotype appeared many times. Its target is unknown. TCRdb analysed the reads with MiXCR anew, one entry per CDR3 protein. The sample gives approximately 43,000 distinct CDR3 sequences, less than 15% of which show up once; around 7.5% is in the top ten. Sequenced sample: cultured non-Tr1 T cells, either the whole culture or a sorted T cell fraction (not recorded which). The receptor's source is a human donor in good health. The chain employs TRBV7-2 and TRBJ2-7; D is undetermined. The CDR3 region is CASSLDIRVEQYF. CDR3 DNA sequence: TGTGCCAGCAGCTTAGATATAAGGGTAGAGCAGTACTTC.